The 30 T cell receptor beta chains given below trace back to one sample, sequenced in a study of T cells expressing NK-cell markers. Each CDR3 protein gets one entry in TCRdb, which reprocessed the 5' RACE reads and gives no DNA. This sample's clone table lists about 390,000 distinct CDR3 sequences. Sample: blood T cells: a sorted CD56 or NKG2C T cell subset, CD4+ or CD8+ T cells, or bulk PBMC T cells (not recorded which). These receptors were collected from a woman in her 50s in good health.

CDR3 residues: CASREDRIYGYTF. The gene calls are TRBV6-1 and TRBJ1-2; TCRdb picks TRBD1, but there is no DNA to check that call. In germline, CDR1 is MNHNS, CDR2 SASEGT. CDR3 length: 13 amino acids.

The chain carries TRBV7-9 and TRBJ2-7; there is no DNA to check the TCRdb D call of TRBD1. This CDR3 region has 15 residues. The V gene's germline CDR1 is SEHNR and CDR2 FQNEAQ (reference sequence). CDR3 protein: CASSLRSQIPNEQYF.

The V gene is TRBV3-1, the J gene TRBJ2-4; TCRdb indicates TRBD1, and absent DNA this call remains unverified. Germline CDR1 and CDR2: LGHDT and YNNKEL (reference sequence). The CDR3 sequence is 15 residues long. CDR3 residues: CASSQDTATGRIQYF.

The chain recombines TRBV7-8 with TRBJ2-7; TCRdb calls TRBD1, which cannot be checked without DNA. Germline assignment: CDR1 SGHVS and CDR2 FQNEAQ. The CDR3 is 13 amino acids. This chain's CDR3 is CASSPTDRGEQYF.

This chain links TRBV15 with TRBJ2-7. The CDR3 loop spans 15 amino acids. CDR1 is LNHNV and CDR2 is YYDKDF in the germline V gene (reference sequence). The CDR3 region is CATSRARQGPYEQYF.

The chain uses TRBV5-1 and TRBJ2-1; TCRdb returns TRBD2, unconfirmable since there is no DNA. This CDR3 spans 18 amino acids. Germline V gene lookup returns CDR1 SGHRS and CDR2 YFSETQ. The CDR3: CASSPGLAGESSYNEQFF.

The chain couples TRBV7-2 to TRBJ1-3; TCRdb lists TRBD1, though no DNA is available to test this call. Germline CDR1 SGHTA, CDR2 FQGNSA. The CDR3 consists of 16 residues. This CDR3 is CASGLGGRHSGNTIYF.

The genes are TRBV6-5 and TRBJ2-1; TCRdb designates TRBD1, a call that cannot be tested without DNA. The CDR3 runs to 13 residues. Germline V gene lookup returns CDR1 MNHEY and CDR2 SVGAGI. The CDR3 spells CASSPTGRGKQFF.

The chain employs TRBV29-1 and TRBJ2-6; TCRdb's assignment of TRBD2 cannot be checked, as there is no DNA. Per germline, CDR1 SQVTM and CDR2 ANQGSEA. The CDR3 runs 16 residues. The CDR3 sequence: CSVRIAGPSGANVLTF.

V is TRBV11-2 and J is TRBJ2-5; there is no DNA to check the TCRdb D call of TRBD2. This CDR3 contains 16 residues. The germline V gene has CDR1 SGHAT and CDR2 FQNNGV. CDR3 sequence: CASSLDGGTSMQTQYF.

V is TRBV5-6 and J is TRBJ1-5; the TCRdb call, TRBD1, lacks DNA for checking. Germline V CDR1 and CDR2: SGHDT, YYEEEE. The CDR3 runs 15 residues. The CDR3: CASSSMWGGHQPQHF.

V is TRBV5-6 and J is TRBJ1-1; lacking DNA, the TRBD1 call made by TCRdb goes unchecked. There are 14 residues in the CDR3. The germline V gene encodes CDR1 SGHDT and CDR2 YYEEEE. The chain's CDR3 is CASSQTGRNTEAFF.

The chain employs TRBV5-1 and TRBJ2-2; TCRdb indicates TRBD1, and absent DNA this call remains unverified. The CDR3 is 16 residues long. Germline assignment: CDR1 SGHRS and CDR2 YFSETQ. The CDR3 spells CASSPVGGALTGELFF.

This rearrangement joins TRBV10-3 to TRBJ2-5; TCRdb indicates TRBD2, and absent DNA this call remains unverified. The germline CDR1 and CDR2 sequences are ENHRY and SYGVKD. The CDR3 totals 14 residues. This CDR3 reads CAISEQRGQETQYF.

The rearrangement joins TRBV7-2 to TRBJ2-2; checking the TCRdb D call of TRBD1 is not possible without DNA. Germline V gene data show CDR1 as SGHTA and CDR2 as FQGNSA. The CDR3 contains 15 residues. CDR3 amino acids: CASSARGEVTGELFF.

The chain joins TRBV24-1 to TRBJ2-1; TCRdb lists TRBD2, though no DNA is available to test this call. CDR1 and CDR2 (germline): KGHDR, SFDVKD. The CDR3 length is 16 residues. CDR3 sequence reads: CATSDFTSGAYNEQFF.

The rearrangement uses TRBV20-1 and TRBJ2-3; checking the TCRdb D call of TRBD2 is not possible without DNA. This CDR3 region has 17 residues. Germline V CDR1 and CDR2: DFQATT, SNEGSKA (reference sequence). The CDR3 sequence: CSASLGTSGIALDTQYF.

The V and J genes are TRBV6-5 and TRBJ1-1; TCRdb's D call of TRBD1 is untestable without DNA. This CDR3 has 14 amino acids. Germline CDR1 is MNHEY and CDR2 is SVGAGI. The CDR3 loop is CASSYSNDRGKAFF.

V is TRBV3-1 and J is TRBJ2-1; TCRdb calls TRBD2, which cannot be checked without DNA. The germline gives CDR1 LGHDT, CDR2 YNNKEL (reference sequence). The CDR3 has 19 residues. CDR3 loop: CASSQRTGTSGTAYNEQFF.

This CDR3 reads CASSPPGLAWNEQFF. V is TRBV14 and J is TRBJ2-1; TCRdb outputs TRBD2, but without DNA this stays unchecked. The germline gives CDR1 SGHDN, CDR2 FVKESK. CDR3 length: 15 residues. Full variable domain (outside the CDR3, taken from reference TRBV14 and TRBJ2-1): EAGVTQFPSHSVIEKGQTVTLRCDPISGHDNLYWYRRVMGKEIKFLLHFVKESKQDESGMPNNRFLAERTGGTYSTLKVQPAELEDSGVYFCASSPPGLAWNEQFFGPGTRLTVL.

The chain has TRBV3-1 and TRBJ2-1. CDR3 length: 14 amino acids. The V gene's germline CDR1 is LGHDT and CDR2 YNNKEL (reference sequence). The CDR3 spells CASSQSDSYNEQFF.

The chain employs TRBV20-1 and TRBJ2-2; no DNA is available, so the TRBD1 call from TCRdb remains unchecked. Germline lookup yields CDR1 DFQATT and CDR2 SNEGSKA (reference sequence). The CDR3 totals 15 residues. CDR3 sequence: CSATSGGVDTGELFF.

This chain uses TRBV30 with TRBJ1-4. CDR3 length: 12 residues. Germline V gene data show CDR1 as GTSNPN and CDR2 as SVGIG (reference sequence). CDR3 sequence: CAWNLQSEKLFF.

CDR3 residues: CASSLESGNTGELFF. The chain joins TRBV28 to TRBJ2-2; TCRdb's assignment of TRBD1 cannot be checked, as there is no DNA. Germline V lookup: CDR1 MDHEN, CDR2 SYDVKM. The CDR3 contains 15 residues. Filled out from reference TRBV28 and TRBJ2-2, the complete variable domain reads DVKVTQSSRYLVKRTGEKVFLECVQDMDHENMFWYRQDPGLGLRLIYFSYDVKMKEKGDIPEGYSVSREKKERFSLILESASTNQTSMYLCASSLESGNTGELFFGEGSRLTVL.

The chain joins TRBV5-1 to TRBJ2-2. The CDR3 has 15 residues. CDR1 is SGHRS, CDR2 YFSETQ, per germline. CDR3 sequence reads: CASSPAGANTGELFF.

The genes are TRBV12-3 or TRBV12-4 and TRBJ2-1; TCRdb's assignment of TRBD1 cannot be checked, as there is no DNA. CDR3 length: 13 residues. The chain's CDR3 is CASSGDKYNEQFF.

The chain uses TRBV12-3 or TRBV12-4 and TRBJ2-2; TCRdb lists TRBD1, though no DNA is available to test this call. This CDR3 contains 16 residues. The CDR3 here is CASTDAETGRTGELFF.

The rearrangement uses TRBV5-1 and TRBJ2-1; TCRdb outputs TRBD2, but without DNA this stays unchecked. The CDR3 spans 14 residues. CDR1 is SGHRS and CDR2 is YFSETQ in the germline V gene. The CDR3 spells CASKQLAGYNEQFF.

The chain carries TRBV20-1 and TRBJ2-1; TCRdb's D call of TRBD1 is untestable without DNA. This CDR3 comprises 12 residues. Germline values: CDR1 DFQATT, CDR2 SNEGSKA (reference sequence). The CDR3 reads CSARDPGTMRFF.

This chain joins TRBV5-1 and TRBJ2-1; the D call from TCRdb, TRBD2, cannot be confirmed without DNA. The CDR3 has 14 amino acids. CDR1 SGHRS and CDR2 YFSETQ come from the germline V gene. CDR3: CASSLGGGSNEQFF.